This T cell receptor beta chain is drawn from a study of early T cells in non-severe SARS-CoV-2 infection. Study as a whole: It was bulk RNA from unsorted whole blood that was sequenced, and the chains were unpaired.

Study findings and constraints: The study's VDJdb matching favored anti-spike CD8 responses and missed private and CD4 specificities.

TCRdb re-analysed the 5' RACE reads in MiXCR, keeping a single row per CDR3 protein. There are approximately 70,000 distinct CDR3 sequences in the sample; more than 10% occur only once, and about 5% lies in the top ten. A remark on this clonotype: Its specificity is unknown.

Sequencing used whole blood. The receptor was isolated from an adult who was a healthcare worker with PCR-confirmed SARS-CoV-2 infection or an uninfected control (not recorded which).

The CDR3 DNA sequence: TGTGCCAGCAGATCCATGGGGGAGAGCTATGGCTACACCTTC. This sequence encodes CASRSMGESYGYTF. V and J are TRBV5-4 and TRBJ1-2, with a tentative D call TRBD1 (5 bases). This CDR3 spans 14 amino acids. CDR1 and CDR2 (germline): SGHNT, YYREEE (reference sequence). The V end lost 5 bases, the J end lost 4 bases, and 15 bases lay between the germline ends.